What follows are 9 T cell receptor beta chains derived from one specimen sequenced in a study of T-cell memory formation after mild COVID-19. Using its own MiXCR run on the 5' RACE reads, TCRdb lists one record per CDR3 protein. The table includes approximately 430,000 distinct CDR3 sequences, 20% to 30% detected once. Sequences were obtained from PBMCs or a T cell subset sorted from them (not recorded which). Receptors were obtained from an adult woman who had mild COVID-19 (a few samples of this study predate the infection). Cell type and time point are not known.

The gene calls are TRBV9 and TRBJ2-2; no firm D call. This CDR3 has 15 residues. V dropped 0 bases and J dropped 0 bases, with 6 bases sitting between them. The germline gives CDR1 SGDLS, CDR2 YYNGEE. CDR3 sequence: CASSVGVANTGELFF. DNA for the CDR3: TGTGCCAGCAGCGTAGGAGTAGCGAACACCGGGGAGCTGTTTTTT.

The chain links TRBV3-2 to TRBJ2-3; the table names TRBD2, a call not compared with the DNA. TRBV3-2 is reported as a pseudogene. This CDR3 has 16 residues. CDR3 amino acids: CASSPLAEVGTDTQYF. The CDR3 bases are TGTGCCAGCAGCCCTTTAGCGGAGGTGGGCACAGATACGCAGTATTTT.

The chain couples TRBV12-3 or TRBV12-4 to TRBJ1-1; D possibly corresponds to TRBD1 (5 bases). This CDR3 is built from 12 residues. V dropped 5 bases and J dropped 10 bases, with 14 bases sitting between them. CDR3 loop: CASSNVRDRAFF. CDR3 nucleotides: TGTGCCAGCAGTAACGTCAGGGATAGAGCTTTCTTT.

In the case of this clonotype: A junction end diverges from the germline sequence, so it may reflect a read error. The chain combines TRBV7-7 with TRBJ2-3, with 11 bases matching TRBD1. The CDR3 covers 17 residues. Germline assignment: CDR1 SSHAT and CDR2 FNYEAQ (reference sequence). The CDR3 here is CASRPSGWDRGYDTQYF. The CDR3 region has the DNA TGTGCTAGCAGACCCTCAGGTTGGGACAGGGGGTACGATACGCAGTATTTT.

The rearrangement uses TRBV4-3 and TRBJ1-2; D uncertain. V gave up 4 bases and J gave up 7 bases, with 13 bases separating them. This CDR3 has 13 amino acids. CDR1 LGHNA and CDR2 YSLEER come from the germline V gene. The CDR3: CASSPSGRLGYTF. For the CDR3, the DNA is TGCGCCAGCAGCCCATCAGGTCGTCTTGGCTACACCTTC.

Only a few counts were recorded for this clonotype. This sequence joins TRBV5-5 and TRBJ2-2, with 8 bases aligning to TRBD1. The CDR3 loop spans 16 amino acids. Germline CDR1 is SGHKS and CDR2 is YYEKEE (reference sequence). V was clipped by 4 bases and J by 2 bases; unmatched bases: 7. CDR3 sequence: CASSLRTGINTGELFF. CDR3 in DNA: TGTGCCAGCAGCCTCCGGACAGGGATAAACACCGGGGAGCTGTTTTTT.

The chain recombines TRBV6-5 with TRBJ1-1; D call uncertain. The CDR3 is 16 amino acids. Germline V CDR1 and CDR2: MNHEY, SVGAGI. Between the trimmed V and J ends, which lost 0 bases and 1 base, there was a span of 12 bases. The CDR3 region is CASSYSNRRRNTEAFF. In DNA form, the CDR3 reads TGTGCCAGCAGTTACTCGAATCGCCGGCGGAACACTGAAGCTTTCTTT.

The chain employs TRBV25-1 and TRBJ1-1, with 7 bases aligning to TRBD1. Trimming at V came to 4 bases and at J to 1 base, leaving 6 bases not matched to a gene. Germline V gene sequence: CDR1 MGHDK, CDR2 SYGVNS. This CDR3 has 15 residues. CDR3 nucleotides: TGTGCCAGCAGTGTAGCAGGGGGGGAGAACACTGAAGCTTTCTTT. The encoded protein is CASSVAGGENTEAFF.

This clonotype was observed a handful of times. This sequence joins TRBV9 and TRBJ2-7; D may be TRBD2 (5 bases). The ends were cut back, 5 bases at V and 5 bases at J, with 17 bases in the middle. In germline, CDR1 is SGDLS, CDR2 YYNGEE. This CDR3 region has 14 residues. CDR3 coding DNA: TGTGCCAGCAGTGGGCAGAGGGCGAGGGACGAGCAGTACTTC. Translation gives CASSGQRARDEQYF.